One sample yielded the 28 T cell receptor beta chains listed below, sequenced in a study of identical twins. TCRdb passed the 5' RACE reads through MiXCR, listing each CDR3 protein once. Found here are some 760,000 distinct CDR3 sequences, roughly 20% of them singletons; the top ten hold around 13%. The same sample was also used in a study of T cells expressing NK-cell markers.

The specimen was PBMCs. Receptors were obtained from a woman aged 18-29 years in good health.

This clonotype was seen more than once but under ten times. The chain has TRBV18 and TRBJ2-5; D is unresolved. V was pared by 0 bases and J by 3 bases, with 5 bases between. The germline V gene encodes CDR1 KGHSH and CDR2 LQKENI. The CDR3 totals 13 residues. This CDR3 is CASSPPVKETQYF. The CDR3 DNA is TGTGCCAGCTCACCACCAGTAAAAGAGACCCAGTACTTC. Based on the CDR3 plus reference TRBV18 and TRBJ2-5, the full variable domain is NAGVMQNPRHLVRRRGQEARLRCSPMKGHSHVYWYRQLPEEGLKFMVYLQKENIIDESGMPKERFSAEFPKEGPSILRIQQVVRGDSAAYFCASSPPVKETQYFGPGTRLLVL.

The rearrangement links TRBV24-1 to TRBJ2-3; 8 bases are a match to TRBD2. The germline V gene has CDR1 KGHDR and CDR2 SFDVKD. J lost 0 bases, V lost 1 base, and 14 bases had no gene match. The CDR3 sequence is 20 residues long. CDR3 in DNA: TGTGCCACCAGTGATTTTGGATTGGTCCGGACTAGCAGAAGCACAGATACGCAGTATTTT. Its translation: CATSDFGLVRTSRSTDTQYF.

This clonotype was counted a few times. This sequence joins TRBV6-2 or TRBV6-3 and TRBJ2-1; a weak D match, TRBD1 (6 bases). The V gene's germline CDR1 is MNHEY and CDR2 SVGEGT. There are 13 residues in the CDR3. The V end lost 11 bases, the J end lost 4 bases, and 15 bases lay between the germline ends. CDR3 bases: TGTGCCTCCACCGGGACACAGTACAATGAGCAGTTCTTC. It translates to CASTGTQYNEQFF.

Only a few counts were recorded for this clonotype. This chain connects TRBV7-2 to TRBJ2-1; either TRBD1 or TRBD2 may supply D (5 bases each). This CDR3 has 15 residues. V was clipped by 5 bases and J by 7 bases, with 18 bases between them. In germline, CDR1 is SGHTA, CDR2 FQGNSA. The CDR3 protein is CASSPGTQVRNEQFF. The CDR3 bases are TGTGCCAGCAGCCCCGGGACCCAGGTTAGGAATGAGCAGTTCTTC.

This clonotype was seen ten or more times. The V call is TRBV6-5, the J call TRBJ1-4, with D possibly matching TRBD1 (5 bases). V was pared by 5 bases and J by 8 bases, with 15 bases between. From germline, CDR1 is MNHEY and CDR2 SVGAGI. The CDR3 is 14 residues long. The CDR3 is CASSRSRRGEKLFF. The CDR3 coding sequence is TGTGCCAGCAGTCGGTCCAGGCGGGGGGAAAAACTGTTTTTT.

This clonotype came up once. This rearrangement joins TRBV7-2 to TRBJ1-2; a weak D match, TRBD1 (5 bases). Germline loops: CDR1 SGHTA, CDR2 FQGNSA. The CDR3 contains 14 residues. V gave up 1 base and J gave up 8 bases, with 14 bases separating them. The CDR3 region is CASSLGRLRGGYTF. The CDR3, as DNA: TGTGCCAGCAGCTTAGGGAGGCTCCGGGGGGGCTACACCTTC.

This clonotype was detected a few times. This clone may be a read error of a much larger clone one base away. V gene TRBV7-9 combines with J gene TRBJ2-7; 9 nucleotides align to TRBD1. The CDR3 has 14 residues. Germline-derived CDR1 and CDR2 are SEHNR and FQNEAQ (reference sequence). V was clipped by 1 base and J by 5 bases; unmatched bases: 3. CDR3 sequence: CASSLGTGAHEQYF. For the CDR3, the DNA is TGTGCCAGCAGCTTAGGGACAGGGGCCCACGAGCAGTACTTC.

In its sample, this clonotype was seen a few times. The J gene is TRBJ1-5, the V gene TRBV20-1, with no clear D. The CDR3 runs to 14 residues. CDR1 and CDR2 (germline): DFQATT, SNEGSKA (reference sequence). Between the trimmed V and J ends, which lost 6 bases and 7 bases, there was a span of 19 bases. CDR3: CSASRFASGQPQHF. The CDR3 bases are TGCAGTGCCTCACGGTTTGCTTCGGGACAGCCCCAGCATTTT.

This clonotype came up a few times. The chain has TRBV6-5 and TRBJ1-1; no reliable D call. The CDR3 runs to 15 residues. From germline, CDR1 is MNHEY and CDR2 SVGAGI. V gave up 1 base and J gave up 3 bases, with 12 bases separating them. CDR3 residues: CASSYWGVGYTEAFF. CDR3 in DNA: TGTGCCAGCAGTTACTGGGGAGTAGGGTACACTGAAGCTTTCTTT.

This clonotype was counted a few times. The chain joins TRBV12-3 or TRBV12-4 to TRBJ2-1, with D uncertain. This CDR3 has 13 residues. Trimming shortened V by 5 bases and J by 7 bases, and 12 bases separated the two germline ends. The CDR3 DNA reads TGTGCCAGCAGTACTTCTAGGGTTAATGAGCAGTTCTTC. Translated: CASSTSRVNEQFF.

The chain recombines TRBV25-1 with TRBJ1-2; D ambiguous. The V end was cut by 2 bases, the J end by 5 bases, with 6 bases between. This CDR3 region has 12 residues. Germline V gives CDR1 MGHDK, CDR2 SYGVNS. This CDR3 reads CASSELDYGYTF. Written as DNA, the CDR3 is TGTGCCAGCAGTGAACTCGATTATGGCTACACCTTC.

The chain uses TRBV20-1 and TRBJ1-1, with TRBD1 identical over 9 bases. Germline V gene data show CDR1 as DFQATT and CDR2 as SNEGSKA (reference sequence). The CDR3 runs to 13 residues. The CDR3, as DNA: TGCAGGCCTGGGACAGGGTCTCGGATGGAAGCTTTCTTT. It specifies CRPGTGSRMEAFF.

This clonotype was seen just once. The CDR3 region is CASSWTVEAGEKLFF. CDR3 coding DNA: TGTGCCAGCAGTTGGACGGTCGAGGCTGGGGAAAAACTGTTTTTT. V usage is TRBV6-5 and J usage is TRBJ1-4; no clear D gene. V shed 4 bases and J shed 8 bases, with 17 bases lying between them. This CDR3 is built from 15 residues. Germline CDR1 reads MNHEY; CDR2 reads SVGAGI.

The rearrangement uses TRBV5-1 and TRBJ2-7, with 7 bases matching TRBD1. The CDR3 extends over 17 amino acids. The V gene's germline CDR1 is SGHRS and CDR2 YFSETQ. V shed 0 bases and J 5 bases; nucleotides not matched to a gene: 14. The CDR3 reads CASSLVSLWDSSHEQYF. As DNA, the CDR3 is TGCGCCAGCAGCTTGGTTAGCTTGTGGGACAGCAGCCACGAGCAGTACTTC.

The table lists this clonotype with a count of one. The CDR3 sequence is CASRELAGDHNEQFF. DNA for the CDR3: TGTGCCAGCAGGGAGCTAGCGGGAGACCACAATGAGCAGTTCTTC. The V and J genes are TRBV2 and TRBJ2-1; 10 nucleotides match TRBD2. Looked up from germline, CDR1 is SNHLY and CDR2 is FYNNEI. Losses at the gene ends were 6 bases for V and 5 bases for J; bases not matched to a gene: 7. This CDR3 has 15 residues. The full variable domain, completed using reference TRBV2 and TRBJ2-1, is EPEVTQTPSHQVTQMGQEVILRCVPISNHLYFYWYRQILGQKVEFLVSFYNNEISEKSEIFDDQFSVERPDGSNFTLKIRSTKLEDSAMYFCASRELAGDHNEQFFGPGTRLTVL.

The chain is built from TRBV5-4 and TRBJ1-4; possibly TRBD1 for D (5 bases). The V and J ends lost 0 bases and 5 bases respectively, with 11 bases between them. CDR1 and CDR2 (germline): SGHNT, YYREEE (reference sequence). The CDR3 is 15 residues long. Here the CDR3 reads CASSLGTGLNEKLFF. CDR3 nucleotides: TGTGCCAGCAGCTTGGGAACAGGATTAAATGAAAAACTGTTTTTT.

This clonotype was found a few times. The chain links TRBV20-1 to TRBJ2-4; TRBD2 matches 7 bases. The V gene's germline CDR1 is DFQATT and CDR2 SNEGSKA (reference sequence). The CDR3 spans 13 residues. J gave up 6 bases and V 6 bases, and 8 bases lay outside the gene matches. Here the CDR3 DNA reads TGCAGTGCCTCTAGCGGAGGGGCAAACATTCAGTACTTC. Translation: CSASSGGANIQYF.

This clonotype was seen a handful of times. The genes are TRBV7-9 and TRBJ1-3, with D unclear. V shed 8 bases and J shed 0 bases, with 8 bases lying between them. Germline loops: CDR1 SEHNR, CDR2 FQNEAQ (reference sequence). This CDR3 has 13 amino acids. The CDR3 is CASYPGSGNTIYF. The CDR3 region has the DNA TGTGCCAGCTATCCGGGCTCTGGAAACACCATATATTTT.

The V and J genes are TRBV7-8 and TRBJ2-7, with D hard to call. CDR1 is SGHVS and CDR2 is FQNEAQ in the germline V gene. V shed 5 bases and J shed 1 base, with 12 bases lying between them. The CDR3 length is 14 residues. The CDR3 coding sequence is TGTGCCAGCAGCCCCGCTCGGATGTCCTACGAGCAGTACTTC. As protein: CASSPARMSYEQYF. Combining the CDR3 with reference TRBV7-8 and TRBJ2-7 gives the whole variable domain GAGVSQSPRYKVAKRGQDVALRCDPISGHVSLFWYQQALGQGPEFLTYFQNEAQLDKSGLPSDRFFAERPEGSVSTLKIQRTQQEDSAVYLCASSPARMSYEQYFGPGTRLTVT.

This clonotype turned up a few times. The V and J genes are TRBV11-2 and TRBJ2-1; D uncertain. CDR3 size: 18 residues. Per germline, CDR1 SGHAT and CDR2 FQNNGV. Trimming removed 1 base from V and 0 bases from J, with 16 bases in between. The CDR3 DNA reads TGTGCCAGCAGCTTAGTAGGTAGGGCGCCTAGCTCCTACAATGAGCAGTTCTTC. It translates to CASSLVGRAPSSYNEQFF.

In this sample, this clonotype turned up a few times. The chain carries TRBV20-1 and TRBJ2-1; 7 bases are shared with TRBD2. V dropped 4 bases and J dropped 4; count of bases not matched to a gene: 7. CDR3 length equals 14 residues. Germline V gene sequence: CDR1 DFQATT, CDR2 SNEGSKA (reference sequence). CDR3 loop: CSANGRERYNEQFF. CDR3 DNA sequence: TGCAGTGCTAATGGGCGGGAGAGATACAATGAGCAGTTCTTC.

In this sample, this clonotype turned up many times. V is TRBV12-3 or TRBV12-4 and J is TRBJ1-2; D perhaps matches TRBD1 (5 bases). Trimming removed 3 bases from V and 5 bases from J, with 10 bases in between. The CDR3 runs to 13 residues. The CDR3 nucleotides read TGTGCCAGCAGTTTTAGGCAGGGATATGGCTACACCTTC. Amino acids: CASSFRQGYGYTF.

This chain joins TRBV24-1 and TRBJ2-2, with 7 bases aligning to TRBD1. The CDR3 contains 18 residues. The J segment lost 0 bases and the V segment lost 4 bases, leaving 10 bases of the junction unmatched. Germline CDR1 is KGHDR and CDR2 is SFDVKD. The CDR3 sequence is CATSDPQGSPTNTGELFF. The CDR3 bases are TGTGCCACCAGTGACCCACAGGGGAGCCCAACGAACACCGGGGAGCTGTTTTTT.

The chain has TRBV3-1 and TRBJ2-7; 10 bases match TRBD2. This CDR3 has 17 residues. J gave up 1 base and V 1 base, and 7 bases lay outside the gene matches. Germline CDR1 and CDR2: LGHDT and YNNKEL (reference sequence). CDR3 region: CASSQAPGLALSYEQYF. The CDR3 DNA sequence: TGTGCCAGCAGCCAAGCCCCGGGACTAGCGCTATCCTACGAGCAGTACTTC.

Comment on this clonotype: An end of the junction does not agree with germline; a read error may underlie this. The chain has TRBV7-2 and TRBJ1-2, with TRBD1 matching over 7 bases. The CDR3 runs to 15 residues. Germline V gene data show CDR1 as SGHTA and CDR2 as FQGNSA. Here the CDR3 DNA reads TGTGCCAGCAGCGTAGCCGGGACAGCGTTCTATGGCTACACCTTC. Protein: CASSVAGTAFYGYTF.

The V and J genes are TRBV5-1 and TRBJ1-2, with 8 bases identical to TRBD1. CDR1 and CDR2 (germline): SGHRS, YFSETQ. J lost 2 bases, V lost 1 base, and 4 bases had no gene match. This CDR3 spans 15 amino acids. The CDR3 DNA is TGCGCCAGCAGCTTGTCCGGGACAGGCAACTATGGCTACACCTTC. Translated: CASSLSGTGNYGYTF. Together with reference TRBV5-1 and TRBJ1-2, the CDR3 gives the full variable domain: KAGVTQTPRYLIKTRGQQVTLSCSPISGHRSVSWYQQTPGQGLQFLFEYFSETQRNKGNFPGRFSGRQFSNSRSEMNVSTLELGDSALYLCASSLSGTGNYGYTFGSGTRLTVV.

The gene calls are TRBV19 and TRBJ2-1; 7 bases are a match to TRBD2. The trim removed 0 bases at V and 9 bases at J, leaving 8 bases unmatched. There are 15 residues in the CDR3. Looked up from germline, CDR1 is LNHDA and CDR2 is SQIVND (reference sequence). The chain's CDR3 is CASSIDTRGGGEQFF. The DNA for the CDR3 is TGTGCCAGTAGTATAGATACCCGCGGGGGAGGTGAGCAGTTCTTC.

The V call is TRBV18, the J call TRBJ1-1; weak D call: TRBD1 (5 bases). Trimming took off 1 base at V and 3 bases at J, with 6 bases between the two ends. The V gene's germline CDR1 is KGHSH and CDR2 LQKENI. The CDR3 is made up of 13 amino acids. CDR3 amino acids: CASSPLGDTEAFF. The CDR3 nucleotides are TGTGCCAGCTCACCACTGGGGGACACTGAAGCTTTCTTT. The full variable domain, completed using reference TRBV18 and TRBJ1-1, is NAGVMQNPRHLVRRRGQEARLRCSPMKGHSHVYWYRQLPEEGLKFMVYLQKENIIDESGMPKERFSAEFPKEGPSILRIQQVVRGDSAAYFCASSPLGDTEAFFGQGTRLTVV.